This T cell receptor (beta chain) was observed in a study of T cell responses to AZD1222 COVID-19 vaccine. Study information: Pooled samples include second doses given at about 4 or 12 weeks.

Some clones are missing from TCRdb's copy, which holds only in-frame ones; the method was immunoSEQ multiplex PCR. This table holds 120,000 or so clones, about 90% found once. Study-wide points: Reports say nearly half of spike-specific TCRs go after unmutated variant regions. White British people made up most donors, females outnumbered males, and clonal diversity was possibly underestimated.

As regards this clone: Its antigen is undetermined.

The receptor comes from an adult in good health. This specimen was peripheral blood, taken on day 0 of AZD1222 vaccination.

CDR3 nucleotides: TGTGCCATCACGGCGCAAATCTCTGGAAACACCATATATTTT. Protein sequence: CAITAQISGNTIYF. The rearrangement joins TRBV10-3 to TRBJ1-3; D not certain. The germline CDR1 and CDR2 sequences are ENHRY and SYGVKD. CDR3 length: 14 residues. The germline V and J ends were trimmed by 7 bases and 0 bases, with 10 bases remaining between them.